Included here is one TCR beta chain sequence, with context. Its specificity is unknown. Time point described: patch test 1, 2 weeks after DPC sensitization. The treatment here: therapeutic diphenylcyclopropenone sensitization with weekly scalp DPC. Patches went on only after blood had been drawn each time. The CDR3 consists of 16 residues. The V end was cut by 0 bases, the J end by 0 bases, with 10 bases between. These data come from a study of human T cells and chemical hapten exposure. Study-wide background: Patients, a majority of them female, were diagnosed with alopecia areata, totalis or universalis. TCR yields per sample varied, mainly owing to small pooled library volume differences.

TCRdb re-analysed the RACE reads in MiXCR, keeping a single row per CDR3 protein. The sample comprises fewer than 100,000 distinct CDR3 sequences, roughly 12% of which are singletons, and approximately 2.1% rests with the top ten. Study findings and constraints: DPC sensitization produced no change in TCRs with frequency above 1 in 1000.

The starting material was whole blood, obtained in connection with sensitization to the hapten diphenylcyclopropenone (DPC). The TCR originated in a woman aged 40 to 50 with alopecia areata. Some clones in this sample may be carry-over from other donors' samples. V usage is TRBV5-3 and J usage is TRBJ2-1; TRBD2 is a possible D gene (5 bases). TRBV5-3 qualifies as an ORF whose function is uncertain. For the CDR3, the DNA is TGTGCCAGAAGCTTGGCGGGGAGTAGCTCCTACAATGAGCAGTTCTTC. Amino acids: CARSLAGSSSYNEQFF.